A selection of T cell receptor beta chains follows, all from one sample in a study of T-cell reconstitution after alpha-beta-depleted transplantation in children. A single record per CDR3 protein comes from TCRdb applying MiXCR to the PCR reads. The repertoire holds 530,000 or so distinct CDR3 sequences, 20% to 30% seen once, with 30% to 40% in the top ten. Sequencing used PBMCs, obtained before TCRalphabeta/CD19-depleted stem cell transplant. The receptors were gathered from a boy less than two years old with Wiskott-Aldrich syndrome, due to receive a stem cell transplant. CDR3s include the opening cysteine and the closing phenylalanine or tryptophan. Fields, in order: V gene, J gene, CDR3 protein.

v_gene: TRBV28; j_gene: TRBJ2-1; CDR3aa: CASRQTGTGEQFF
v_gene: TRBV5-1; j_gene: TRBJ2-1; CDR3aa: CASSPLGPAASYNEQFF
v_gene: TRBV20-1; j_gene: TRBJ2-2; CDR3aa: CSATSMDRAPGELFF
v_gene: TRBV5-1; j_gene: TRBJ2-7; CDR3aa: CASSLDPPRQRLGYEQYF
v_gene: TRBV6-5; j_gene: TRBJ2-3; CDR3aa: CASSYSRVTDTQYF
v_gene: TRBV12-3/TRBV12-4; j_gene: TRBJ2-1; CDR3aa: CASTLAGGKNEQFF
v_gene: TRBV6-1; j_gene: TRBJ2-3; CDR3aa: CTRSGRGDTDTQYF
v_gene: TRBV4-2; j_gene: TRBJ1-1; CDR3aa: CASSQSLGGTEAFF
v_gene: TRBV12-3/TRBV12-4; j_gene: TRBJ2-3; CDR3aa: CASSFASYTDTQYF
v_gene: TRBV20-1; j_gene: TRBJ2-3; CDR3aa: CSAPGTATDTQYF
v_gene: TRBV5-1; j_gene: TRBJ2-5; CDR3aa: CASSSRGGAWTQYF
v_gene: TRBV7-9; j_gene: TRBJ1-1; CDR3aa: CASSYTLNTEAFF
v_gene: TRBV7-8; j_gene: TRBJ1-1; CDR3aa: CASSLPDRGAFF
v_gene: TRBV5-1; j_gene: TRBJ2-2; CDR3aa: CASSAATGELFF
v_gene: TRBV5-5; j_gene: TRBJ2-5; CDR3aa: CASSQLDRAGTQYF
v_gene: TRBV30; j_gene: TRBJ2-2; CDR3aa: CAWNKAPPRRGTGELFF
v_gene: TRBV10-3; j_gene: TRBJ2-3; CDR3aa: CAIGAGSTDTQYF
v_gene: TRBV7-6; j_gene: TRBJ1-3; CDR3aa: CASSLVFAGNTIYF
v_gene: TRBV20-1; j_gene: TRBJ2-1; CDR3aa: CSAHPGLAGNEQFF
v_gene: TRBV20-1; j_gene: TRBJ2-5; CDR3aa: CSANVAGVGETQYF
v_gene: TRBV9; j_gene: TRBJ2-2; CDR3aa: CASSASGHNTGELFF
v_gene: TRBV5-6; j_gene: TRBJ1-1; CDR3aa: CASSLAGSWDTEAFF
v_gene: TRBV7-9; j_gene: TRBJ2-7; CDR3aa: CASSLGVHPNPYEQYF
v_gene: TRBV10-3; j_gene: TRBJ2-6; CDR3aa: CAISDRAGANVLTF
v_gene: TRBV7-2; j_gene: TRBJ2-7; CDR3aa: CASSLAQAEYEQYF
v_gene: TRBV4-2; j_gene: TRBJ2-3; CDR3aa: CASSQEITDTQYF
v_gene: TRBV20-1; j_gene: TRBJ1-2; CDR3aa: CSASARDNYGYTF
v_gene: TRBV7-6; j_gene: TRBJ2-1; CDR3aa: CASSLSSRNEQFF
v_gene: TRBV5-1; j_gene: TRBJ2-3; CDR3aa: CASSRTKLVAEFTDTQYF
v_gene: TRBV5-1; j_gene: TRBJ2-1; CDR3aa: CASSLGSEGNEQFF
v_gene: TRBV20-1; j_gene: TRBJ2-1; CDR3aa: CSASLSGSTSYNEQFF
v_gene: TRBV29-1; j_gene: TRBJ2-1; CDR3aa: CSVGYRVRDNEQFF
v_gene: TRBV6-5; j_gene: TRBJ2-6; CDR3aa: CASSYPYSGANVLTF
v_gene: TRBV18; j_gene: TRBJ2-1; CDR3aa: CASSLEGASPYNEQFF
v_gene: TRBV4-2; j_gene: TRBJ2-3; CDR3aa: CASSQDPGGQYF
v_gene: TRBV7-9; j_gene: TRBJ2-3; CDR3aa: CASSRHRGRTDTQYF
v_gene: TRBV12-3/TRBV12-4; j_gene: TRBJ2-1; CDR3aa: CASNLRTGIHEQFF
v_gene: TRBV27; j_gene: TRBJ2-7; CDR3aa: CASAGGASYEQYF
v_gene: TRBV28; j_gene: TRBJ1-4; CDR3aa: CASSLSGDALLFF
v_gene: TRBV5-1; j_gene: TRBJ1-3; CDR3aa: CASSSRTGPSIILRRSGNTIYF
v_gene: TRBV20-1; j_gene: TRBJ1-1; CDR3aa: CSAEGLVNTEAFF